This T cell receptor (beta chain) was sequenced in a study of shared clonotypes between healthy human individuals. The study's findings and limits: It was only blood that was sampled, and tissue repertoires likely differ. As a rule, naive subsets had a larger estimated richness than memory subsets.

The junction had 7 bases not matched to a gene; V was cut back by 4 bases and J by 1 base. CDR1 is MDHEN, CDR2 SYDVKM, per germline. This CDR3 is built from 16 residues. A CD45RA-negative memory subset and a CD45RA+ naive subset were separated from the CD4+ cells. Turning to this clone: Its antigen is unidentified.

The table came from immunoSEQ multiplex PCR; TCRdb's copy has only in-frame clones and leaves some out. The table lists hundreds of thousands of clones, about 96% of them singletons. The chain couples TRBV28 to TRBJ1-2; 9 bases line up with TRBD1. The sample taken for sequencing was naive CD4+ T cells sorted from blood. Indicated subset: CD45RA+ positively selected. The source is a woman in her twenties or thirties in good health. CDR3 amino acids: CASSSPPGQGNYGYTF. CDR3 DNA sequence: TGTGCCAGCAGTTCCCCTCCGGGACAGGGTAACTATGGCTACACCTTC.